This T cell receptor beta chain appears in the sequencing data of a study of blood T cell repertoires in COVID-19. Whole-study context: Sites in the United States, Italy and Spain provided acute and convalescent COVID-19 samples. Nucleic acid was either cDNA or gDNA, and it came from T cells, B-cell-depleted T cells, or PBMCs.

Only a few counts were recorded for this clone. Per the original data handling: Reference gene primer amplification yielded estimated nucleated cell counts. Libraries were prepared by immunoSEQ multiplex PCR; TCRdb keeps only in-frame clonotypes and omits some of them. The V and J calls and clone size were taken over from that table, and D and trimming were inferred from the DNA. The table shows approximately 79,000 clones, with more than 65% occurring only once. The CDR3 spans 15 residues. CDR1 and CDR2 (germline): MNHEY, SVGEGT. Trimming left V 2 bases short and J 3 bases short, with 14 bases between.

The sequence derives from a woman in her forties or fifties with acute or convalescent COVID-19. The chain is built from TRBV6-2 or TRBV6-3 and TRBJ2-7; perhaps TRBD2 as D (6 bases). Source material: peripheral blood. The CDR3 spells CASSYVKGLHYEQYF. The CDR3, as DNA: TGTGCCAGCAGTTACGTCAAGGGACTCCACTACGAGCAGTACTTC.